The clone carrying this TCR beta chain was counted ten times or more. The data stem from a study of regulatory T cells in long-lasting Graves disease. Researchers made TCR beta libraries by using iRepertoire HTBI primers and running Arm-PCR on CDR3 regions. TCRdb re-called the multiplex PCR reads with MiXCR, one entry per CDR3 protein. The table shows roughly 320,000 distinct CDR3 sequences, with about a sixth occurring only once. Time point specified: newly diagnosed GD, antithyroid drugs for less than 3 months. The TCR library used RNA extracted from PBMCs. This sample was shared with a second study, whose subject was T cells in Graves' hyperthyroidism and ophthalmopathy. That work states: Uncontrolled infection, other autoimmune disease, pregnancy or lactation disqualified patients from enrolment. An initial round of RT-PCR targeting the TCR CDR3 relied on the HTBI primer set.

The sequence was obtained from a man aged 35 to 55 with Graves disease. Source: peripheral blood mononuclear cells (PBMCs), taken at new diagnosis, from a patient treated with antithyroid drugs.

The DNA for the CDR3 is TGTGCCAGTAGTATCTCTCAAAACTCTGGGGCCAACGTCCTGACTTTC. It is translated as CASSISQNSGANVLTF. The chain combines TRBV19 with TRBJ2-6; D gene unclear. This CDR3 has 16 residues. Looked up from germline, CDR1 is LNHDA and CDR2 is SQIVND (reference sequence). Trimming removed 3 bases at V and 0 bases at J, with 9 bases between. The full variable domain, with the rest looked up from reference TRBV19 and TRBJ2-6, is DGGITQSPKYLFRKEGQNVTLSCEQNLNHDAMYWYRQDPGQGLRLIYYSQIVNDFQKGDIAEGYSVSREKKESFPLTVTSAQKNPTAFYLCASSISQNSGANVLTFGAGSRLTVL.